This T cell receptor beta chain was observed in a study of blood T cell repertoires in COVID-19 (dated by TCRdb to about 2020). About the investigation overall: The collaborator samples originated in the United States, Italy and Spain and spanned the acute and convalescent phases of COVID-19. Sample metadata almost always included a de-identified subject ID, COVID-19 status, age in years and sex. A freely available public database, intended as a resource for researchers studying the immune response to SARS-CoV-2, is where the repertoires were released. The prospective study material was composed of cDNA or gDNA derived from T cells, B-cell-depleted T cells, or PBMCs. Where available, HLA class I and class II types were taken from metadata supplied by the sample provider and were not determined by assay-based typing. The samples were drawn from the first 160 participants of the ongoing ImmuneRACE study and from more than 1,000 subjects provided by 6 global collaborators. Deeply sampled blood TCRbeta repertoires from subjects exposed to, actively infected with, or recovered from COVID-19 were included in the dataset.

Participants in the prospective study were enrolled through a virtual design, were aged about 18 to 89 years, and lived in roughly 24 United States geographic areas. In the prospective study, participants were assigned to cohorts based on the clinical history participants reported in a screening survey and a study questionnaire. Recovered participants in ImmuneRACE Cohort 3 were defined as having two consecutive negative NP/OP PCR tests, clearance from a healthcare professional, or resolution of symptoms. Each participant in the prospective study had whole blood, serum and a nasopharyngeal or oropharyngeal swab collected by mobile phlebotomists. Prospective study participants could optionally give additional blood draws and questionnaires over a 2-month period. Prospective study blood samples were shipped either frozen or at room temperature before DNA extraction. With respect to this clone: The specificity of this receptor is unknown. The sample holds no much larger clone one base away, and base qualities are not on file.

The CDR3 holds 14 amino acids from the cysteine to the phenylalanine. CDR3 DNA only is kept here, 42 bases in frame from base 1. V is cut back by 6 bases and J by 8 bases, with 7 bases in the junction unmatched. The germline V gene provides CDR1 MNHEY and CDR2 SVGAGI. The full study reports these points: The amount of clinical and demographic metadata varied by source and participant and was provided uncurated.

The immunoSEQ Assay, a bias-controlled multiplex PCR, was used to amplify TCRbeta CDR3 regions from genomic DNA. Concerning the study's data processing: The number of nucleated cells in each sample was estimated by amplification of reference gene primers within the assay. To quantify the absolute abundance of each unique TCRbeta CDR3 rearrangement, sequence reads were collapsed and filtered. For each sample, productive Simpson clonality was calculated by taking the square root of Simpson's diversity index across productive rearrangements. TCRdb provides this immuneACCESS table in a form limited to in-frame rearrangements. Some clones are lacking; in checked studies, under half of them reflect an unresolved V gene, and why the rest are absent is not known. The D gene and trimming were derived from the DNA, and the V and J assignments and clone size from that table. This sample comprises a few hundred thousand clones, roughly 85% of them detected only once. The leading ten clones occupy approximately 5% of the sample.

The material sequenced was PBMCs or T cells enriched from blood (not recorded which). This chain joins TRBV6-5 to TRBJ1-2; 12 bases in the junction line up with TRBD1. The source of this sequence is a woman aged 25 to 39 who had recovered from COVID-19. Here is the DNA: TGTGCCAGCAGGCCCCGGGACAGGGGGCGAGGCTACACCTTC. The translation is CASRPRDRGRGYTF.